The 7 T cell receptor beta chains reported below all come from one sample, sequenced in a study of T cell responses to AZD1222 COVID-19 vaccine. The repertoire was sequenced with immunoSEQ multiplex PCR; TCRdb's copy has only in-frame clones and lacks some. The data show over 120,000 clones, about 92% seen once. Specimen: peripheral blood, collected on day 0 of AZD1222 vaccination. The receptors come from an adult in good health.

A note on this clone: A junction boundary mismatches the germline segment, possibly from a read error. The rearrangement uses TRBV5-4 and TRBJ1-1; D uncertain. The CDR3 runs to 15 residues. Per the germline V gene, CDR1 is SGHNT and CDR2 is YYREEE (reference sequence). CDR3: CASTLGLGGDTEAFF. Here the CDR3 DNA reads TGTGCCAGCACCTTGGGGTTGGGAGGAGACACTGAAGCTTTCTTT.

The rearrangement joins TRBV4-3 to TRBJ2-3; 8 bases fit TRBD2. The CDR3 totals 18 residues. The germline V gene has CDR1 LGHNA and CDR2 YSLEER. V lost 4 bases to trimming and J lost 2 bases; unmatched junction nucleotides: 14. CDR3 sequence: CASSPQIGGDTTTDTQYF. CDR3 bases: TGCGCCAGCAGCCCCCAGATCGGGGGGGACACTACCACAGATACGCAGTATTTT.

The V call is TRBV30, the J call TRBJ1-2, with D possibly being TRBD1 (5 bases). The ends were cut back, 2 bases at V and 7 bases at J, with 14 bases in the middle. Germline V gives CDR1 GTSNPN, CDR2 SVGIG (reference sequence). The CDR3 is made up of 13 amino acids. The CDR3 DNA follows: TGTGCCTGGAGTATTGAGGGGACTATTGGCTACACCTTC. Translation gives CAWSIEGTIGYTF.

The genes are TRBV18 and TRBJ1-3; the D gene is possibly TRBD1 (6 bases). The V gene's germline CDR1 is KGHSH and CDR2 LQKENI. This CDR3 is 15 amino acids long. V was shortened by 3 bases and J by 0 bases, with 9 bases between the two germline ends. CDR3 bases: TGTGCCAGCTCACCGGGACACTCCTCTGGAAACACCATATATTTT. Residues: CASSPGHSSGNTIYF.

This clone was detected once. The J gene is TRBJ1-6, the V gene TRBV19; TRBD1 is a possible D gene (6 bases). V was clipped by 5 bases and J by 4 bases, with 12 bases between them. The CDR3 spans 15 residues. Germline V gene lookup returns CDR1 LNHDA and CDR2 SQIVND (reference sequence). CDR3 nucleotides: TGTGCCAGTAGTTGGGCAGGGGAATATAATTCACCCCTCCACTTT. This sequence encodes CASSWAGEYNSPLHF. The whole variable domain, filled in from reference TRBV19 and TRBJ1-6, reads DGGITQSPKYLFRKEGQNVTLSCEQNLNHDAMYWYRQDPGQGLRLIYYSQIVNDFQKGDIAEGYSVSREKKESFPLTVTSAQKNPTAFYLCASSWAGEYNSPLHFGNGTRLTVT.

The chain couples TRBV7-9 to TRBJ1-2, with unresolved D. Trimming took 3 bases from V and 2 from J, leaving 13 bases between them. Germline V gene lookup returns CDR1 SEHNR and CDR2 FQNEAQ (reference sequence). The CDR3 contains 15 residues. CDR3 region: CASSFTGSRNYGYTF. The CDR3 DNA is TGTGCCAGCAGCTTTACTGGGTCTCGGAACTATGGCTACACCTTC.

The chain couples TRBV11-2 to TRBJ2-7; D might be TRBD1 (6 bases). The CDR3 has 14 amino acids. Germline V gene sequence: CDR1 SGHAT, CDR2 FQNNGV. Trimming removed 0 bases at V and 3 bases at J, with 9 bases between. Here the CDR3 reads CASSLDRGIYEQYF. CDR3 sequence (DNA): TGTGCCAGCAGCTTAGATAGGGGGATCTACGAGCAGTACTTC.